A selection of T cell receptor beta chains follows, all from one sample in a study of blood T cell repertoires in COVID-19. Assay: immunoSEQ multiplex PCR; the TCRdb copy retains only in-frame clones and omits some. The sample carries tens of thousands of clones, roughly 83% recorded once. Material for sequencing was peripheral blood. The origin of the receptors is a man between 60 and 75 years old with COVID-19, enrolled during active disease. CDR3s include the opening cysteine and the closing phenylalanine or tryptophan. Each record gives: V gene, clone size, D gene, J gene, CDR3 length, CDR3 protein, CDR3 DNA. D genes are given only for firm matches. Not all rows give a size; the values are once, few, many and, for expanded clones, a class.

V: TRBV2
size: NA
D: TRBD1
J: TRBJ1-2
length: 18
CDR3: CASSERGTGWIVGYGYTF
DNA: TGTGCCAGCAGTGAAAGGGGGACAGGGTGGATAGTTGGCTATGGCTACACCTTC

V: TRBV6-6
size: NA
D: TRBD1
J: TRBJ1-5
length: 16
CDR3: CASSYSTGRGDQPQHF
DNA: TGTGCCAGCAGTTACTCGACGGGCAGGGGGGACCAGCCCCAGCATTTT

V: TRBV6-5
size: NA
D: NA
J: TRBJ1-5
length: 15
CDR3: CASMYNGAGDQPQHF
DNA: TGTGCCAGCATGTATAATGGGGCTGGGGATCAGCCCCAGCATTTT

V: TRBV2
size: NA
D: NA
J: TRBJ1-3
length: 13
CDR3: CASSEPAGNTIYF
DNA: TGTGCCAGCAGTGAACCCGCTGGAAACACCATATATTTT

V: TRBV6-2/TRBV6-3
size: once
D: NA
J: TRBJ1-1
length: 13
CDR3: CASSHRDGTEAFF
DNA: TGTGCCAGCAGCCACAGGGATGGGACTGAAGCTTTCTTT

V: TRBV10-3
size: NA
D: NA
J: TRBJ2-3
length: 13
CDR3: CAISRGGADTQYF
DNA: TGTGCCATCAGCCGAGGGGGGGCAGATACGCAGTATTTT

V: TRBV18
size: few
D: TRBD1
J: TRBJ1-2
length: 15
CDR3: CASSPRQGANYGYTF
DNA: TGTGCCAGCTCACCACGGCAGGGGGCTAACTATGGCTACACCTTC

V: TRBV3-1/TRBV3-2
size: NA
D: NA
J: TRBJ2-3
length: 14
CDR3: CASNSGGGADTQYF
DNA: TGTGCCAGCAATAGCGGAGGGGGGGCAGATACGCAGTATTTT

V: TRBV15
size: NA
D: NA
J: TRBJ1-3
length: 17
CDR3: CATSREGGPSSGNTIYF
DNA: TGTGCCACCAGCAGAGAGGGGGGTCCAAGCTCTGGAAACACCATATATTTT

V: TRBV29-1
size: NA
D: TRBD2
J: TRBJ2-3
length: 13
CDR3: CSVETSGPDTQYF
DNA: TGCAGCGTTGAGACTAGCGGCCCAGATACGCAGTATTTT